A single sample is the source of the 28 T cell receptor beta chains below, sequenced in a study of sequential checkpoint blockade in melanoma. The treatment here: randomized to nivolumab then ipilimumab (arm A) or the reverse (arm B). Assay: immunoSEQ multiplex PCR; the TCRdb copy retains only in-frame clones and omits some. The sample consists of about 12,000 clones, 74% of them appearing once. The source was CD8+ T cells sorted from blood (inferred from file names), collected from a patient given nivolumab and ipilimumab in sequence. The receptor set was obtained from a human donor with melanoma.

The gene calls are TRBV7-9 and TRBJ1-2; D call uncertain. The CDR3 is 15 residues long. The germline V gene has CDR1 SEHNR and CDR2 FQNEAQ (reference sequence). The germline V and J ends were trimmed by 5 bases and 4 bases, with 17 bases remaining between them. This CDR3 is CASSKLPEPIYGYTF. Written as DNA, the CDR3 is TGTGCCAGCAGCAAACTGCCTGAACCGATCTATGGCTACACCTTC.

This rearrangement joins TRBV7-2 to TRBJ2-1; 7 nucleotides agree with TRBD2. The trim removed 4 bases at V and 8 bases at J, leaving 14 bases unmatched. The germline V gene has CDR1 SGHTA and CDR2 FQGNSA. There are 16 residues in the CDR3. For the CDR3, the DNA is TGTGCCAGCAGCTCCGGACTAGTTTTGGCCTCAGATGAGCAGTTCTTC. This encodes CASSSGLVLASDEQFF.

The chain's CDR3 is CASTLGGGYQPQHF. The CDR3 DNA sequence: TGTGCCAGCACCCTAGGGGGGGGTTACCAGCCCCAGCATTTT. The chain carries TRBV21-1 and TRBJ1-5. TRBV21-1 is deemed a pseudogene. The CDR3 covers 14 residues.

The V gene is TRBV19, the J gene TRBJ2-1; D may be TRBD2 (6 bases). The CDR3 contains 15 residues. Germline loops: CDR1 LNHDA, CDR2 SQIVND (reference sequence). The V end lost 4 bases, the J end lost 1 base, and 11 bases lay between the germline ends. CDR3 residues: CASSTFGGSYNEQFF. The CDR3 DNA is TGTGCCAGTAGTACCTTTGGAGGGTCCTACAATGAGCAGTTCTTC.

This chain connects TRBV4-2 to TRBJ2-3; no definite D call. The CDR3 has 15 residues. The ends were cut back, 0 bases at V and 2 bases at J, with 9 bases in the middle. Germline loops: CDR1 LGHNA, CDR2 YNFKEQ. CDR3 protein: CASSQEWRYTDTQYF. The DNA of the CDR3 is TGTGCCAGCAGCCAAGAATGGCGGTACACAGATACGCAGTATTTT.

The chain links TRBV19 to TRBJ2-2, with a weak D call TRBD2 (6 bases). This CDR3 is 14 amino acids long. From germline, CDR1 is LNHDA and CDR2 SQIVND (reference sequence). The V end lost 4 bases, the J end lost 4 bases, and 10 bases lay between the germline ends. DNA for the CDR3: TGTGCCAGTAGTAAGCTAGCGACCACCGGGGAGCTGTTTTTT. Translating gives CASSKLATTGELFF. The whole variable domain, filled in from reference TRBV19 and TRBJ2-2, reads DGGITQSPKYLFRKEGQNVTLSCEQNLNHDAMYWYRQDPGQGLRLIYYSQIVNDFQKGDIAEGYSVSREKKESFPLTVTSAQKNPTAFYLCASSKLATTGELFFGEGSRLTVL.

The rearrangement joins TRBV19 to TRBJ2-7; the D gene is possibly TRBD1 (6 bases). Trimming removed 3 bases from V and 5 bases from J, with 8 bases in between. The germline V gene encodes CDR1 LNHDA and CDR2 SQIVND (reference sequence). This CDR3 spans 12 amino acids. CDR3 sequence reads: CASSMNRDEQYF. The CDR3 coding sequence is TGTGCCAGTAGTATGAACAGGGACGAGCAGTACTTC.

This clone was detected a few times. The chain couples TRBV6-5 to TRBJ2-1, with 8 bases aligning to TRBD1. CDR3 length: 14 amino acids. The V gene's germline CDR1 is MNHEY and CDR2 SVGAGI. V was clipped by 4 bases and J by 3 bases; unmatched bases: 2. The CDR3 loop reads CASSLTGGYNEQFF. In nucleotides, the CDR3 is TGTGCCAGCAGTTTAACAGGGGGCTACAATGAGCAGTTCTTC.

The V call is TRBV6-5, the J call TRBJ1-2; TRBD1 agrees at 8 bases. CDR1 and CDR2 (germline): MNHEY, SVGAGI. J lost 3 bases, V lost 5 bases, and 8 bases had no gene match. CDR3 length: 15 residues. This CDR3 is CASSNHRGWYYGYTF. In DNA form, the CDR3 reads TGTGCCAGCAGTAACCACAGGGGGTGGTACTATGGCTACACCTTC.

Comment on this clone: The same CDR3 also results from other DNA sequences found in this sample. J is TRBJ2-4 and V is TRBV7-9, with D perhaps TRBD2 (7 bases). V was clipped by 1 base and J by 7 bases, with 8 bases between them. In germline, CDR1 is SEHNR, CDR2 FQNEAQ (reference sequence). The CDR3 extends over 13 amino acids. Written as DNA, the CDR3 is TGTGCCAGCAGCTTAGAGGGGGGGAACATTCAGTACTTC. Its protein is CASSLEGGNIQYF.

The chain combines TRBV25-1 with TRBJ1-2, with D possibly being TRBD1 (5 bases). Germline CDR1 reads MGHDK; CDR2 reads SYGVNS. The CDR3 has 15 amino acids. The ends were cut back, 2 bases at V and 7 bases at J, with 17 bases in the middle. CDR3 region: CASSEDPGSVRGYTF. DNA for the CDR3: TGTGCCAGCAGTGAAGACCCAGGGTCGGTTCGTGGCTACACCTTC.

This clone was seen more than once but under ten times. The chain carries TRBV2 and TRBJ2-1; D is possibly TRBD2 (5 bases). The germline V gene encodes CDR1 SNHLY and CDR2 FYNNEI. CDR3 length: 11 amino acids. The V end lost 8 bases, the J end lost 13 bases, and 15 bases lay between the germline ends. CDR3 amino acids: CASVWGAPQFF. The DNA for the CDR3 is TGTGCCAGCGTATGGGGAGCTCCCCAGTTCTTC.

This sequence joins TRBV7-9 and TRBJ2-1, with 7 bases matching TRBD2. Per germline, CDR1 SEHNR and CDR2 FQNEAQ (reference sequence). This CDR3 region has 17 residues. With 5 bases clipped from V and 4 bases from J, the junction kept 14 bases outside the gene matches. CDR3 in DNA: TGTGCCAGCAGCCCCAGACTAGCCGGAGACGGTTACAATGAGCAGTTCTTC. This translates into CASSPRLAGDGYNEQFF.

The chain carries TRBV30 and TRBJ1-1; perhaps TRBD1 as D (5 bases). V was cut by 1 base and J by 5 bases, with 20 bases left in between. The length of the CDR3 is 16 residues. CDR1 is GTSNPN and CDR2 is SVGIG in the germline V gene (reference sequence). CDR3 DNA: TGTGCCTGGAGTGCCTTGGGGCCCGACTTATTTACTGAAGCTTTCTTT. Translating it yields CAWSALGPDLFTEAFF.

The gene calls are TRBV5-1 and TRBJ1-2; weak D call: TRBD1 (5 bases). This CDR3 comprises 14 residues. V was clipped by 0 bases and J by 3 bases, with 9 bases between them. Germline assignment: CDR1 SGHRS and CDR2 YFSETQ. CDR3 protein: CASSLGGDYYGYTF. The DNA of the CDR3 is TGCGCCAGCAGCTTGGGGGGGGACTACTATGGCTACACCTTC.

The genes are TRBV25-1 and TRBJ2-5; TRBD2 agrees at 11 bases. V dropped 1 base and J dropped 0; count of bases not matched to a gene: 4. Germline V gives CDR1 MGHDK, CDR2 SYGVNS. This CDR3 is 17 amino acids long. The CDR3 reads CASSESGLAAYQETQYF. The CDR3 coding sequence is TGTGCCAGCAGTGAATCGGGACTAGCGGCGTACCAAGAGACCCAGTACTTC.

The chain has TRBV12-5 and TRBJ1-5; TRBD1 is a possible D gene (6 bases). Looked up from germline, CDR1 is LGHNT and CDR2 is FRNRAP. V was shortened by 4 bases and J by 7 bases, with 14 bases between the two germline ends. This CDR3 is built from 14 residues. CDR3: CASGSWGLEQPQHF. DNA of the CDR3: TGTGCTAGTGGTTCCTGGGGGCTCGAACAGCCCCAGCATTTT.

This clone was seen just once. The CDR3 region has the DNA TGTGCCAGCAGCTTGAGACGGACTAGCGGGGTGAATGAGCAGTTCTTC. Encoded protein: CASSLRRTSGVNEQFF. The gene calls are TRBV7-9 and TRBJ2-1, with 12 positions matching TRBD2. With V trimmed by 3 bases and J by 7 bases, 7 bases remained unmatched. CDR3 length: 16 amino acids. Germline values: CDR1 SEHNR, CDR2 FQNEAQ (reference sequence).

This chain connects TRBV7-6 to TRBJ2-1; TRBD2 aligns across 10 bases. V was clipped by 6 bases and J by 1 base; unmatched bases: 3. Germline V gene sequence: CDR1 SGHVS, CDR2 FNYEAQ. This CDR3 is 15 amino acids long. The CDR3 loop reads CASSRTSGSYNEQFF. Here the CDR3 DNA reads TGTGCCAGCAGTCGGACTAGCGGATCCTACAATGAGCAGTTCTTC. Full variable domain (rest looked up from reference TRBV7-6 and TRBJ2-1): GAGVSQSPRYKVTKRGQDVALRCDPISGHVSLYWYRQALGQGPEFLTYFNYEAQQDKSGLPNDRFSAERPEGSISTLTIQRTEQRDSAMYRCASSRTSGSYNEQFFGPGTRLTVL.

V and J are TRBV25-1 and TRBJ1-5, with D hard to call. Germline V CDR1 and CDR2: MGHDK, SYGVNS. Trimming cost V 1 base and J 4 bases, with 8 bases left between them. The length of the CDR3 is 14 residues. The CDR3 nucleotides read TGTGCCAGCAGTGAATTTGGCTTAAATCAGCCCCAGCATTTT. It translates to CASSEFGLNQPQHF.

This rearrangement joins TRBV7-2 to TRBJ2-4; 8 positions match TRBD2. Per germline, CDR1 SGHTA and CDR2 FQGNSA. V was clipped by 8 bases and J by 8 bases; unmatched bases: 17. CDR3 length: 16 amino acids. The CDR3 bases are TGTGCCAGCGGACTAGCCGGCCCTTCTACGACGGACATTCAGTACTTC. Encoded protein: CASGLAGPSTTDIQYF.

The genes are TRBV6-5 and TRBJ2-2; 9 bases match TRBD2. The CDR3 is 15 amino acids. V dropped 5 bases and J dropped 5; count of bases not matched to a gene: 6. Germline-derived CDR1 and CDR2 are MNHEY and SVGAGI. This CDR3 reads CASSPGTSWTGELFF. CDR3 DNA sequence: TGTGCCAGCAGTCCCGGGACTAGCTGGACCGGGGAGCTGTTTTTT.

The table lists this clone with a count of one. The genes are TRBV5-5 and TRBJ1-5; D gene unclear. The germline CDR1 and CDR2 sequences are SGHKS and YYEKEE (reference sequence). The V end was cut by 4 bases, the J end by 5 bases, with 16 bases between. The CDR3 sequence is 15 residues long. This chain's CDR3 is CASSPHRGSDQPQHF. Here the CDR3 DNA reads TGTGCCAGCAGCCCCCATAGAGGGTCGGATCAGCCCCAGCATTTT.

The gene calls are TRBV10-3 and TRBJ1-1, with 8 positions matching TRBD1. Germline lookup yields CDR1 ENHRY and CDR2 SYGVKD. This CDR3 has 15 amino acids. Trimming at V came to 8 bases and at J to 0 bases, leaving 8 bases not matched to a gene. The CDR3 spells CAIGDRQPMNTEAFF. In DNA form, the CDR3 reads TGTGCCATCGGGGACAGGCAACCCATGAACACTGAAGCTTTCTTT.

The V call is TRBV13, the J call TRBJ2-7; possibly TRBD2 for D (6 bases). V gave up 4 bases and J gave up 4 bases, with 14 bases separating them. The CDR3 is 14 residues long. The germline gives CDR1 PRHDT, CDR2 FYEKMQ (reference sequence). As DNA, the CDR3 is TGTGCCAGCAGCTCACCGGGACTCCGGTACGAGCAGTACTTC. Translation gives CASSSPGLRYEQYF.

The chain combines TRBV19 with TRBJ2-1; the D is unclear. The CDR3 runs 16 residues. Germline V gene data show CDR1 as LNHDA and CDR2 as SQIVND (reference sequence). V lost 1 base and J 0 bases, leaving 10 bases between the germline ends. CDR3 region: CASSIGAPSSYNEQFF. DNA of the CDR3: TGTGCCAGTAGTATAGGGGCCCCAAGCTCCTACAATGAGCAGTTCTTC.

This chain links TRBV6-6 with TRBJ1-1; 8 bases are shared with TRBD1. Trimming at V came to 5 bases and at J to 5 bases, leaving 7 bases not matched to a gene. The CDR3 runs to 14 residues. Germline-derived CDR1 and CDR2 are MNHNY and SVGAGI (reference sequence). The DNA of the CDR3 is TGTGCCAGCAGTGCACAGGGGGTTCGGACTGAAGCTTTCTTT. Protein: CASSAQGVRTEAFF.

The V gene is TRBV6-5, the J gene TRBJ2-7; 8 bases line up with TRBD1. Germline V gives CDR1 MNHEY, CDR2 SVGAGI. V shed 8 bases and J 4 bases; nucleotides not matched to a gene: 7. The CDR3 spans 13 residues. The CDR3 DNA reads TGTGCCAGCGGTGAGGGACAGGTATACGAGCAGTACTTC. Translating gives CASGEGQVYEQYF.